Sequencing of this TCR beta chain was carried out in a study of T cell responses to AZD1222 COVID-19 vaccine. Study results and caveats: In a largely white British group with more females than males, clonal diversity was possibly underestimated. In the spike-specific TCR repertoire, nearly half reportedly target unmutated variant regions. The study sampled repertoires only after the peak T cell response.

Germline trimming cut 5 bases from V and 7 bases from J; bases unmatched to any gene: 7. The CDR3 is made up of 15 amino acids. Germline V gene lookup returns CDR1 LNHNV and CDR2 YYDKDF (reference sequence). TCRdb's table, derived via immunoSEQ multiplex PCR, lists solely in-frame clones and lacks some. The sample lists 150,000 to 200,000 clones; less than 90% were seen once. Concerning this clone itself: The antigen remains undetermined.

V and J are TRBV15 and TRBJ1-6; the match to TRBD1 covers 8 bases. The receptor's source is an adult in good health. The specimen was peripheral blood, collected on day 0 of AZD1222 vaccination. CDR3 DNA: TGTGCCACCAGCCCCCGGACAGGGCCCAATTCACCCCTCCACTTT. It yields the protein CATSPRTGPNSPLHF.